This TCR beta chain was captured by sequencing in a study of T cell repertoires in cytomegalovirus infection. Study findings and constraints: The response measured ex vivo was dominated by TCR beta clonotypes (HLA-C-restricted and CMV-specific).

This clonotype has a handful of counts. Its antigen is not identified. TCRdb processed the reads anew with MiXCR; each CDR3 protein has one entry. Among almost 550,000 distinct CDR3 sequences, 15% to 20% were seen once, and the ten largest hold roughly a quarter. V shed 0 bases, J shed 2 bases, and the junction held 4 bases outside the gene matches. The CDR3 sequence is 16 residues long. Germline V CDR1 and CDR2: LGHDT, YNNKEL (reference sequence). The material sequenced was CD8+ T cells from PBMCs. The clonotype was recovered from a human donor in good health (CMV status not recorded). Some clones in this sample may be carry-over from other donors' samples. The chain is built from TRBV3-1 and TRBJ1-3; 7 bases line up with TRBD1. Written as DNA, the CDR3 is TGTGCCAGCAGCCAAGAAAGGGGGCTTACTGGAAACACCATATATTTT. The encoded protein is CASSQERGLTGNTIYF.